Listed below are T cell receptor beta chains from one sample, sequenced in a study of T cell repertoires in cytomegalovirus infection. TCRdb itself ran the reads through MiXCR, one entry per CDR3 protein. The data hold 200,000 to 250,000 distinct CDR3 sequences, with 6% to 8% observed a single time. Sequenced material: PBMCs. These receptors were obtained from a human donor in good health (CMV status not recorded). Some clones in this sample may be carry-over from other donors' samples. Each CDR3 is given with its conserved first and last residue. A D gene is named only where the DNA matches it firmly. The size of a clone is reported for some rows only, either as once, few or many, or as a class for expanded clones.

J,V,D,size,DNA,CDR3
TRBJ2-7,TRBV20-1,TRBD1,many,TGCAGTGCTAGAGGGGGACAGCTACCCTACGAGCAGTACTTC,CSARGGQLPYEQYF
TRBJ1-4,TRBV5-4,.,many,TGTGCCAGCAGCTTCCCGGCCGGAAGGCTGTTTTTT,CASSFPAGRLFF
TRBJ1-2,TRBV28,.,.,TGTGCCAGCAGTTGGGAATTTCGAGGCTACACCTTC,CASSWEFRGYTF
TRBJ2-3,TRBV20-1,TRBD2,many,TGCAGTGCTAGAGTCATCATGAGCGGGGGCCCAACAGATACGCAGTATTTT,CSARVIMSGGPTDTQYF
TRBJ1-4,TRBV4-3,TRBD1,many,TGCGCCAGCAGCCTGGCGGGCCAGGGGGCTGATGAAAAACTGTTTTTT,CASSLAGQGADEKLFF
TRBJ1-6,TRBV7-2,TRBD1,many,TGTGCCAGCAGCTTAAATTCTCGGGAGGACAGGGTTTTGTTC,CASSLNSREDRVLF
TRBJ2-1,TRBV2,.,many,TGTGCCAGCAGTGAATCGGGGCAGGGTACGGATGAGCAGTTCTTC,CASSESGQGTDEQFF
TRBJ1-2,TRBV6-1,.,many,TGTGCCAGCAGTGAAGACCCCCTCCGGCCTGGCTACACCTTC,CASSEDPLRPGYTF
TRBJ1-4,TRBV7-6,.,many,TGTGCCAGCAGCCCAATTTCGGGGGATGAAAAACTGTTTTTT,CASSPISGDEKLFF
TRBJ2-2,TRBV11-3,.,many,TGTGCCAGCAGCTTAAACTCAGTGGGCAGTGAGCTGTTTTTT,CASSLNSVGSELFF
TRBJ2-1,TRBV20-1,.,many,TGCAGTGCTAGAGATTTTAGCAACAATGAGCAGTTCTTC,CSARDFSNNEQFF
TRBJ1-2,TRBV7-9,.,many,TGTGCCAGCAGCTTAGAAGTGACAGGAAGTGATGGCTACACCTTC,CASSLEVTGSDGYTF
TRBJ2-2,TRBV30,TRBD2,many,TGTGCCTGGACGAATAGCGGGGGTTCGAACACCGGGGAGCTGTTTTTT,CAWTNSGGSNTGELFF
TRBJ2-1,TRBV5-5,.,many,TGTGCCAGCAGCTTTCTTGACCCGGGACTTCTTAATGAGCAGTTCTTC,CASSFLDPGLLNEQFF
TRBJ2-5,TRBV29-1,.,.,TGCAGCGTTGCAACCCAAGAGACCCAGTACTTC,CSVATQETQYF
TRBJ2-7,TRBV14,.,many,TGTGCCAGCAGCCAAGATCGTATGGACAACTCTCTGTCCGACGAGCAGTACTTC,CASSQDRMDNSLSDEQYF
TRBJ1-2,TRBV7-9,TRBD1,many,TGTGCCAGCAGCGGGACAGGCCCTTCCTATGGCTACACCTTC,CASSGTGPSYGYTF
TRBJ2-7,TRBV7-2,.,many,TGTGCCAGCAGCTTAGCCCCTTTGCAGGGTTTGACCGAGCAGTACTTC,CASSLAPLQGLTEQYF
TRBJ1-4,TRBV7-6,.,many,TGTGCCAGCAGCTTAGGAAGTAAGGGGCCGAGTGAAAAACTGTTTTTT,CASSLGSKGPSEKLFF
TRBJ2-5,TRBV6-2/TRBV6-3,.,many,TGTGCCAGCAGGGAACCGTTAGAGACCCAGTACTTC,CASREPLETQYF
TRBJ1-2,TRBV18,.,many,TGTGCCAGCTCACCACGGACGTTGAATGGCTACACCTTC,CASSPRTLNGYTF
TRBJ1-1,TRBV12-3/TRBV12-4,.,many,TGTGCCAGCAGTTTTAGGGGGGGGCGGAACACTGAAGCTTTCTTT,CASSFRGGRNTEAFF
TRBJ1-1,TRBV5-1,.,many,TGCGCCAGCAGCTTGTTAGGAGGGGGGAACACTGAAGCTTTCTTT,CASSLLGGGNTEAFF
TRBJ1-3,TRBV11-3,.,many,TGTGCCAGCAGCCCCGACGGTGGAAACACCATATATTTT,CASSPDGGNTIYF
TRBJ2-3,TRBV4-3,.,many,TGCGCCAGCAGCCCAACAGGGCCCACAGATACGCAGTATTTT,CASSPTGPTDTQYF
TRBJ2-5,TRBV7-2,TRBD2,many,TGTGCCAGCGACCGGGGGGGAATCCAAGAGACCCAGTACTTC,CASDRGGIQETQYF
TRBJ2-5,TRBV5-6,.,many,TGTGCCAGCAGCTCATCGGTCCCGAGGAGGGAGACCCAGTACTTC,CASSSSVPRRETQYF
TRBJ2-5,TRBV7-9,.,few,TGTGCCAGCAGCCCACGACGTACATTTCAAGAGACCCAGTACTTC,CASSPRRTFQETQYF
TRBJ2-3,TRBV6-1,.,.,TGTGCCAGCACGCCTACTGGAGATACGCAGTATTTT,CASTPTGDTQYF
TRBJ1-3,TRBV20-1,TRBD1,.,TGCAGTGCAGCTACAGGGGGCTCTGGAAACACCATATATTTT,CSAATGGSGNTIYF
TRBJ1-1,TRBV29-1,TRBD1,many,TGCAGCGGCTCCCGGGACAGGGGGCCGGGCACTGAAGCTTTCTTT,CSGSRDRGPGTEAFF
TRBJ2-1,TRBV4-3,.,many,TGCGCCAGCAGCCAAGCGGGGGTTTACAATGAGCAGTTCTTC,CASSQAGVYNEQFF
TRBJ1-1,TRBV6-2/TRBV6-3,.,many,TGTGCCAGCAGTTACGTCCTGAACACTGAAGCTTTCTTT,CASSYVLNTEAFF
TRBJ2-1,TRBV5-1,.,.,TGCGCCAGCAGCTTGGCAGGAAGGGACGTCTATGAGCAGTTCTTC,CASSLAGRDVYEQFF
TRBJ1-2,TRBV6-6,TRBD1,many,TGTGCCAGCAGTCATACAGGGGTCAACTATGGCTACACCTTC,CASSHTGVNYGYTF
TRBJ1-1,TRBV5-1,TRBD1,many,TGCGCCAGCAGCTCGAGGGACAGGGGCAGCACTGAAGCTTTCTTT,CASSSRDRGSTEAFF
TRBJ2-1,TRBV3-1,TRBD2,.,TGTGCCAGCAGCCGCGTAAGCGGGGGGGTATCCAATGAGCAGTTCTTC,CASSRVSGGVSNEQFF
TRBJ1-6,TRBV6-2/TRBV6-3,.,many,TGTGCCAGCAGGACCCGAGAGGACTCCTATAATTCACCCCTCCACTTT,CASRTREDSYNSPLHF
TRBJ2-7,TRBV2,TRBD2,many,TGTGCCAGCAGTGAAGCTAGCGGGGTACTCTACGAGCAGTACTTC,CASSEASGVLYEQYF
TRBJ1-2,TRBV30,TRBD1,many,TGTGCCTGGAGTGTCCCCGAGACAGGGGACGGCTACACCTTC,CAWSVPETGDGYTF
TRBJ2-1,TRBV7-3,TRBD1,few,TGTGCCAGCAGCTTAGGGACAGGGCGTCGTGAGCAGTTCTTC,CASSLGTGRREQFF
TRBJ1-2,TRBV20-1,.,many,TGCAGTGCTAGGGCTGCCCCCGGCTATGGCTACACCTTC,CSARAAPGYGYTF
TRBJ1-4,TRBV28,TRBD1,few,TGTGCCAGCAGTTCCCAGGGGGCGAGACGTGAAAAACTGTTTTTT,CASSSQGARREKLFF
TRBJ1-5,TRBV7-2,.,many,TGTGCCAGCAGCTTAGACGGTAGCAATCAGCCCCAGCATTTT,CASSLDGSNQPQHF
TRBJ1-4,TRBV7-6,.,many,TGTGCCAGCAGCTTAACAGGCTTTGATGAAAAACTGTTTTTT,CASSLTGFDEKLFF